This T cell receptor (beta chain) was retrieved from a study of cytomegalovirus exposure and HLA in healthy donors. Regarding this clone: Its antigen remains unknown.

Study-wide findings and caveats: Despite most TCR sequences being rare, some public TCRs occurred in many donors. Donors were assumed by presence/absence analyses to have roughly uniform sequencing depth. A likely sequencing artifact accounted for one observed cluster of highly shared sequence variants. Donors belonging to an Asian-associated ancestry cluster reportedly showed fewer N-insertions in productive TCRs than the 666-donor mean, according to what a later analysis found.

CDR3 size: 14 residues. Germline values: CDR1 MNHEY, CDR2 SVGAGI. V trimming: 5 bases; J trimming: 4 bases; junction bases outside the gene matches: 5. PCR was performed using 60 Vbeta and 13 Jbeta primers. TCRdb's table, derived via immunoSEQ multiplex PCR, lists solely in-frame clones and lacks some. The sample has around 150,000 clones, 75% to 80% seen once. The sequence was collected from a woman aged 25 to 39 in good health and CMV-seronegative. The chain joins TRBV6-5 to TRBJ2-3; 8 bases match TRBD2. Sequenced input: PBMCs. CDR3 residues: CASSDIAGPDTQYF. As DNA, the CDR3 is TGTGCCAGCAGTGATATAGCGGGACCAGATACGCAGTATTTT.